Listed here are 30 T cell receptor beta chains from one sample, sequenced in a study of T cell responses to AZD1222 COVID-19 vaccine (dated by TCRdb to the early 2020s). The time point tag for this specimen amounts to: baseline before first vaccination. This specimen's treatment or condition label, per the study, means: meningococcal conjugate vaccine given as trial control. The library was built by means of the immunoSEQ multiplex PCR assay. Imported from immuneACCESS, the table was reduced by TCRdb to in-frame sequences with V and J called. These copies leave out some clones; in studies compared against another copy, an unresolved V gene accounts for under half, and the cause of the remainder is not known. The sample profile shows 100,000 to 150,000 clones; approximately 90% of them were found once. Roughly 10% of the sample lies in the top ten. The input for sequencing was peripheral blood, taken on day 0 of MenACWY control vaccination. Receptors originate from an adult in good health.

This sequence joins TRBV6-5 and TRBJ1-2; TRBD1 aligns across 7 bases. The CDR3 loop spans 15 amino acids. Per the germline V gene, CDR1 is MNHEY and CDR2 is SVGAGI. The V segment lost 2 bases and the J segment 4 bases; nucleotides outside the gene matches: 7. The CDR3 sequence is CASSYRRDRIYGYTF. The CDR3 bases are TGTGCCAGCAGTTACCGAAGGGACAGAATCTATGGCTACACCTTC.

The chain combines TRBV6-5 with TRBJ1-1; D gene uncertain. Germline V gene lookup returns CDR1 MNHEY and CDR2 SVGAGI. The germline V and J ends were trimmed by 9 bases and 0 bases, with 14 bases remaining between them. The CDR3 loop spans 14 amino acids. CDR3: CASHEGNMNTEAFF. The CDR3 bases are TGTGCCAGTCATGAGGGCAATATGAACACTGAAGCTTTCTTT.

The chain uses TRBV2 and TRBJ2-1; 8 bases map to TRBD2. The CDR3 consists of 14 residues. CDR1 SNHLY and CDR2 FYNNEI come from the germline V gene. J lost 7 bases, V lost 9 bases, and 11 bases had no gene match. The CDR3 nucleotides read TGTGCCAGACAATCCGGGACTAGTGGGAATGAGCAGTTCTTC. Protein product: CARQSGTSGNEQFF.

The V and J genes are TRBV30 and TRBJ2-7; TRBD2 might be the D (5 bases). Trimming removed 4 bases from V and 2 bases from J, with 15 bases in between. The germline V gene has CDR1 GTSNPN and CDR2 SVGIG (reference sequence). The length of the CDR3 is 14 residues. The CDR3 region has the DNA TGTGCCTGGACTAATCCAGGAGGTACCTACGAGCAGTACTTC. Translating it yields CAWTNPGGTYEQYF.

This clone was detected once. V is TRBV19 and J is TRBJ2-7, with D perhaps matching TRBD1 (6 bases). Trimming pared 3 bases from V and 3 bases from J, leaving 12 bases between. Germline V CDR1 and CDR2: LNHDA, SQIVND (reference sequence). The CDR3 has 14 amino acids. In nucleotides, the CDR3 is TGTGCCAGTAGTATCGGGACAACATACTACGAGCAGTACTTC. Translation: CASSIGTTYYEQYF.

The rearrangement joins TRBV14 to TRBJ1-4; D ambiguous. The V and J ends lost 6 bases and 8 bases respectively, with 10 bases between them. Germline V gene sequence: CDR1 SGHDN, CDR2 FVKESK. This CDR3 has 12 residues. In nucleotides, the CDR3 is TGTGCCAGCAGTCCCTTCGGCGAAAAACTGTTTTTT. Translation: CASSPFGEKLFF.

The gene calls are TRBV6-5 and TRBJ2-6, with D uncertain. The germline V gene encodes CDR1 MNHEY and CDR2 SVGAGI. The V end lost 7 bases, the J end lost 0 bases, and 4 bases lay between the germline ends. This CDR3 comprises 13 residues. The DNA of the CDR3 is TGTGCCAGCAAATCCTCTGGGGCCAACGTCCTGACTTTC. It specifies CASKSSGANVLTF.

The genes are TRBV7-3 and TRBJ2-1; D might be TRBD1 (5 bases). Between the trimmed V and J ends, which lost 3 bases and 0 bases, there was a span of 9 bases. Germline values: CDR1 SGHTA, CDR2 FQGTGA. The CDR3 consists of 15 residues. DNA of the CDR3: TGTGCCAGCAGCTTCAGACAGAGCTCCTACAATGAGCAGTTCTTC. It specifies CASSFRQSSYNEQFF.

J is TRBJ1-2 and V is TRBV6-5; 10 bases agree with TRBD1. The CDR3 sequence is 15 residues long. Unmatched junction bases numbered 5, after V lost 4 bases and J lost 3 bases. Per the germline V gene, CDR1 is MNHEY and CDR2 is SVGAGI. The CDR3 DNA reads as TGTGCCAGCAGTTCACCCGGGACAGGGGACTATGGCTACACCTTC. As protein: CASSSPGTGDYGYTF.

The V call is TRBV9, the J call TRBJ2-7; 14 positions match TRBD2. Germline V gives CDR1 SGDLS, CDR2 YYNGEE. This CDR3 is 16 amino acids long. After removal of 2 bases from V and 4 bases from J, the junction contained 5 bases not matched to a gene. This CDR3 is CASSVGLAGDGYEQYF. The CDR3 DNA sequence: TGTGCCAGCAGCGTGGGACTAGCGGGAGATGGGTACGAGCAGTACTTC. Together with reference TRBV9 and TRBJ2-7, the CDR3 gives the full variable domain: DSGVTQTPKHLITATGQRVTLRCSPRSGDLSVYWYQQSLDQGLQFLIQYYNGEERAKGNILERFSAQQFPDLHSELNLSSLELGDSALYFCASSVGLAGDGYEQYFGPGTRLTVT.

The chain carries TRBV6-5 and TRBJ2-7, with D perhaps matching TRBD1 (6 bases). Germline-derived CDR1 and CDR2 are MNHEY and SVGAGI. Trimming took off 4 bases at V and 3 bases at J, with 16 bases between the two ends. The CDR3 is made up of 15 amino acids. The CDR3 loop is CASSWGSPRGYEQYF. The DNA of the CDR3 is TGTGCCAGCAGTTGGGGCAGCCCCAGGGGCTACGAGCAGTACTTC.

In DNA form, the CDR3 reads TGCGCCAGCAGCTTGGAAATAGCTTATGGGGCCAACGTCCTGACTTTC. Translating gives CASSLEIAYGANVLTF. This sequence joins TRBV5-1 and TRBJ2-6; no firm D call. The V gene lost 0 bases and the J gene lost 3 bases, with 10 bases spanning the gap. The CDR3 runs 16 residues. The V gene's germline CDR1 is SGHRS and CDR2 YFSETQ.

V usage is TRBV6-2 or TRBV6-3 and J usage is TRBJ2-3; D call uncertain. The ends were cut back, 2 bases at V and 2 bases at J, with 5 bases in the middle. Germline V gives CDR1 MNHEY, CDR2 SVGEGT. The CDR3 sequence is 13 residues long. The CDR3 DNA reads as TGTGCCAGCAGTTACGACTTCACAGATACGCAGTATTTT. It codes for CASSYDFTDTQYF.

The chain joins TRBV7-6 to TRBJ2-2, with 9 bases lining up with TRBD1. The V gene end was trimmed by 4 bases and the J gene end by 3 bases; junction bases not matched to a gene: 3. The CDR3 extends over 15 amino acids. Germline V gene sequence: CDR1 SGHVS, CDR2 FNYEAQ. The DNA for the CDR3 is TGTGCCAGCAGCTGGGGACAGGGCCACACCGGGGAGCTGTTTTTT. Translation: CASSWGQGHTGELFF.

The chain couples TRBV12-3 or TRBV12-4 to TRBJ1-2; unclear D gene. Between the trimmed V and J ends, which lost 5 bases and 2 bases, there was a span of 9 bases. The CDR3 length is 13 residues. The CDR3 loop reads CASSTDGNYGYTF. CDR3 sequence (DNA): TGTGCCAGCAGTACCGACGGAAACTATGGCTACACCTTC.

The chain has TRBV13 and TRBJ1-6, with 7 bases lining up with TRBD1. The CDR3 sequence is 16 residues long. V trimming: 6 bases; J trimming: 8 bases; junction bases outside the gene matches: 13. CDR1 is PRHDT and CDR2 is FYEKMQ in the germline V gene (reference sequence). The CDR3 loop is CASSSRQGLLDSPLHF. DNA for the CDR3: TGTGCCAGCAGTTCACGACAGGGTTTGTTGGATTCACCCCTCCACTTT.

This clone appeared many times. The CDR3 loop is CASSLLAGVGEQYF. CDR3 bases: TGTGCCAGCAGCTTACTAGCGGGAGTTGGCGAGCAGTACTTC. This chain uses TRBV7-9 with TRBJ2-7; TRBD2 aligns across 10 bases. Trimming removed 2 bases from V and 6 bases from J; junction bases left unmatched: 4. Looked up from germline, CDR1 is SEHNR and CDR2 is FQNEAQ (reference sequence). The CDR3 runs 14 residues.

The rearrangement joins TRBV2 to TRBJ1-4; 9 bases are a match to TRBD1. The CDR3 runs 15 residues. Germline loops: CDR1 SNHLY, CDR2 FYNNEI. Trimming cost V 6 bases and J 3 bases; bases outside gene matches: 5. CDR3 residues: CASRVQGAPNEKLFF. The CDR3 DNA sequence: TGTGCCAGCAGGGTACAGGGGGCGCCTAATGAAAAACTGTTTTTT.

Here the CDR3 DNA reads TGTGCCAGCAGCGACTTCGACCAGTTCAATGAGCAGTTCTTC. It codes for CASSDFDQFNEQFF. The chain recombines TRBV11-2 with TRBJ2-1; D not certain. This CDR3 is built from 14 residues. Germline CDR1 reads SGHAT; CDR2 reads FQNNGV. Between the trimmed V and J ends, which lost 5 bases and 6 bases, there was a span of 14 bases.

The CDR3 protein is CASSYSTVAPIFLYF. CDR3 nucleotides: TGTGCCAGCAGTTACTCGACGGTCGCCCCAATCTTTTTGTACTTC. V is TRBV6-5 and J is TRBJ2-4, with D uncertain. The CDR3 covers 15 residues. V lost 0 bases, J lost 15 bases, and 21 bases lay in between. Germline assignment: CDR1 MNHEY and CDR2 SVGAGI.

This clone was observed a few times. This chain uses TRBV19 with TRBJ2-7; TRBD1 or TRBD2 may be the D gene (5 bases each). The ends were cut back, 10 bases at V and 9 bases at J, with 19 bases in the middle. CDR1 and CDR2 (germline): LNHDA, SQIVND (reference sequence). The CDR3 has 12 residues. The CDR3 loop reads CATSPGTRWQYF. DNA for the CDR3: TGTGCCACCTCCCCCGGGACCAGGTGGCAGTACTTC.

The rearrangement links TRBV6-5 to TRBJ2-7; D possibly corresponds to TRBD1 (5 bases). Trimming removed 6 bases at V and 3 bases at J, with 18 bases between. Germline loops: CDR1 MNHEY, CDR2 SVGAGI. There are 15 residues in the CDR3. In nucleotides, the CDR3 is TGTGCCAGCAGCTTAGGGGTGGCTTATCTCTACGAGCAGTACTTC. It specifies CASSLGVAYLYEQYF.

The chain couples TRBV30 to TRBJ1-3; 7 nucleotides line up with TRBD1. Germline V CDR1 and CDR2: GTSNPN, SVGIG (reference sequence). After removal of 5 bases from V and 0 bases from J, the junction contained 1 base not matched to a gene. The CDR3 spans 13 residues. CDR3 in DNA: TGTGCCTGGGGACAGGACTCTGGAAACACCATATATTTT. This translates into CAWGQDSGNTIYF.

This clone occurred a few times. The CDR3 bases are TGTGCCAGCAGGGCGGGATTGTCCTACGAGCAGTACTTC. Translating it yields CASRAGLSYEQYF. V usage is TRBV2 and J usage is TRBJ2-7; maybe TRBD2 (6 bases). Germline CDR1 is SNHLY and CDR2 is FYNNEI. V gave up 6 bases and J gave up 1 base, with 10 bases separating them. CDR3 length: 13 residues.

The chain joins TRBV3-1 (or the pseudogene TRBV3-2) to TRBJ1-3; D not resolved. Per the germline V gene, CDR1 is LGHDT and CDR2 is YNNKEL (reference sequence). This CDR3 is 14 amino acids long. The V gene lost 0 bases and the J gene lost 0 bases, with 3 bases spanning the gap. This CDR3 is CASSQDDSGNTIYF. CDR3 in DNA: TGTGCCAGCAGCCAAGATGACTCTGGAAACACCATATATTTT.

The chain carries TRBV7-3 and TRBJ2-1; 14 nucleotides line up with TRBD2. In germline, CDR1 is SGHTA, CDR2 FQGTGA. This CDR3 spans 15 amino acids. After removal of 4 bases from V and 9 bases from J, the junction contained 5 bases not matched to a gene. The CDR3 DNA reads as TGTGCCAGCAGCTCGGGGACTAGCGGGAGTCCTGAGCAGTTCTTC. Amino acid sequence: CASSSGTSGSPEQFF.

The V and J genes are TRBV13 and TRBJ2-7; TRBD2 matches at 9 bases. Looked up from germline, CDR1 is PRHDT and CDR2 is FYEKMQ (reference sequence). This CDR3 has 22 amino acids. J gave up 6 bases and V 0 bases, and 27 bases lay outside the gene matches. Here the CDR3 DNA reads TGTGCCAGCAGCTTAGGACCCACAGGGTGGGTAGCGGGAGAGACTACGTTAGGCGAGCAGTACTTC. Translating it yields CASSLGPTGWVAGETTLGEQYF.

The chain recombines TRBV7-3 with TRBJ1-1, with a tentative D call TRBD1 (5 bases). Per the germline V gene, CDR1 is SGHTA and CDR2 is FQGTGA. This CDR3 is 15 amino acids long. V was cut by 7 bases and J by 2 bases, with 17 bases left in between. The CDR3 loop reads CASKPGRGPNTEAFF. CDR3 nucleotide sequence: TGTGCCAGCAAGCCGGGAAGGGGACCTAACACTGAAGCTTTCTTT.

This chain links TRBV5-1 with TRBJ1-3, with 7 bases identical to TRBD1. Trimming cost V 2 bases and J 2 bases; bases outside gene matches: 10. The CDR3 covers 17 residues. The germline CDR1 and CDR2 sequences are SGHRS and YFSETQ. The CDR3 reads CASSFTGASLAGNTIYF. The CDR3, as DNA: TGCGCCAGCAGCTTTACAGGGGCCTCCTTGGCTGGAAACACCATATATTTT.

The CDR3 DNA sequence: TGTGCCATCAGTGAGCCCCCTAACAGATCTAACTATGGCTACACCTTC. It yields the protein CAISEPPNRSNYGYTF. The chain has TRBV10-3 and TRBJ1-2, with D hard to call. The germline V and J ends were trimmed by 2 bases and 0 bases, with 13 bases remaining between them. The V gene's germline CDR1 is ENHRY and CDR2 SYGVKD. This CDR3 spans 16 amino acids.